Shown below are 3 T cell receptor beta chains from a single sample sequenced in a study of CD8 T cells in ankylosing spondylitis. TCRdb fed the 5' RACE reads into MiXCR, producing one record per CDR3 protein. The repertoire holds approximately 350,000 distinct CDR3 sequences, with 20% as singletons. The specimen sequenced was blood, either unsorted or a sorted T cell fraction (not recorded which). Source of these receptors: a male donor with ankylosing spondylitis or in good health (not recorded which).

This clonotype occurred a few times. V gene TRBV27 combines with J gene TRBJ2-6; tentative D call: TRBD1 (5 bases). The V gene's germline CDR1 is MNHEY and CDR2 SMNVEV (reference sequence). The V and J ends lost 3 bases and 2 bases respectively, with 8 bases between them. The CDR3 extends over 15 amino acids. As DNA, the CDR3 is TGTGCCAGCAGTTTGTCAGGGACTGGGGCCAACGTCCTGACTTTC. Translated, it gives CASSLSGTGANVLTF.

The chain is built from TRBV5-1 and TRBJ2-1; D not certain. The CDR3 contains 15 residues. With 6 bases removed from V and 0 bases from J, the gap between germline ends came to 13 bases. Germline V CDR1 and CDR2: SGHRS, YFSETQ. CDR3 sequence (DNA): TGCGCCAGCACCCGGACCGGGCCCTCCTACAATGAGCAGTTCTTC. This codes for CASTRTGPSYNEQFF.

This clonotype was seen at least ten times. The chain links TRBV11-2 to TRBJ2-1; D is possibly TRBD1 (6 bases). The CDR3 runs to 14 residues. The germline CDR1 and CDR2 sequences are SGHAT and FQNNGV. Trimming pared 4 bases from V and 0 bases from J, leaving 7 bases between. CDR3 DNA: TGTGCCAGCAGCTCGACAGGCTCCTACAATGAGCAGTTCTTC. This translates into CASSSTGSYNEQFF.